This T cell receptor beta chain was obtained from a study of cytomegalovirus exposure and HLA in healthy donors. Study in general: Prior work identified more than 90 million unique TCR beta sequences in around 170 million T cells.

The PCR was carried out with 60 Vbeta primers and 13 Jbeta primers. Clones were read by immunoSEQ multiplex PCR, and TCRdb kept only the in-frame ones, dropping some. The data contain over 250,000 clones, about nine tenths of them singletons. The sequence was collected from a man aged 35 to 55 in good health and CMV-seropositive. Source material: PBMCs.

CDR3 sequence (DNA): TGTGCCACCAGCAGAGATCTGGGAGACACTGAAGCTTTCTTT. As protein: CATSRDLGDTEAFF. The V call is TRBV15, the J call TRBJ1-1; unclear D gene. Germline loops: CDR1 LNHNV, CDR2 YYDKDF (reference sequence). This CDR3 is 14 amino acids long. Trimming stripped 0 bases from V and 3 bases from J, with 8 bases between.